The clone carrying this TCR beta chain occurred a few times. What it recognizes is unknown. There are 17 residues in the CDR3. Germline V gene sequence: CDR1 SGHRS, CDR2 YFSETQ. V shed 3 bases and J 3 bases; nucleotides not matched to a gene: 13. The sample comes from a study of T cell repertoires in cytomegalovirus infection. A single record per CDR3 protein comes from TCRdb applying MiXCR to the reads. The repertoire consists of about 110,000 distinct CDR3 sequences, with around 28% occurring once and the leading ten covering about 81%. Study-wide points: Pooled public TCR beta family frequency picked out CMV carriers with the relevant HLA.

The rearrangement links TRBV5-1 to TRBJ2-3; 7 nucleotides line up with TRBD2. Specimen: CD8+ T cells from cultured PBMCs, collected from culture after CMV antigen stimulation. The TCR comes from a human donor in good health (CMV status not recorded). Some clones in this sample may be carry-over from other donors' samples. The CDR3 sequence is CASSSYRGGGGTDTQYF. The CDR3 DNA sequence: TGCGCCAGCAGCTCGTACCGGGGCGGGGGAGGGACAGATACGCAGTATTTT.